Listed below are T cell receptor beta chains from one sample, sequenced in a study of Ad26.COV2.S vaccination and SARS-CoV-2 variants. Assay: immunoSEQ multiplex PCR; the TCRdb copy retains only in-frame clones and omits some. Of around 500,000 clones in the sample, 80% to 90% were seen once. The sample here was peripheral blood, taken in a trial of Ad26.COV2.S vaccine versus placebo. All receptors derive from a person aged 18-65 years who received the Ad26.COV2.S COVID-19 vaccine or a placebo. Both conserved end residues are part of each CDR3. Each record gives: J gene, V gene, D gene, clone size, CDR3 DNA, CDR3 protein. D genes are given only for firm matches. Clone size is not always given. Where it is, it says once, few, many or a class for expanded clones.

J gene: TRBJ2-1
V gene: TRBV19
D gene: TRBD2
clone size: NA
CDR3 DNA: TGTGCCAGTAGTATTAGCGGGGGGGGTGAGCAGTTCTTC
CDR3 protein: CASSISGGGEQFF

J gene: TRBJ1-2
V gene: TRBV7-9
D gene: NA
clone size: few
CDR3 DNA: TGTGCCAGCAGCTCCTCAGGGAACTATGGCTACACCTTC
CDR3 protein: CASSSSGNYGYTF

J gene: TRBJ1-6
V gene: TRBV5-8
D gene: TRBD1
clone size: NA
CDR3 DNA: TGTGCCAGCAGCCTGGGACAGGGAACCTCACCCCTCCACTTT
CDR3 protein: CASSLGQGTSPLHF

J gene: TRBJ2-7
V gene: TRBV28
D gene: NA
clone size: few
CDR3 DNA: TGTGCCAGCAGTTTATTAGCGGAAGCCTACGAGCAGTACTTC
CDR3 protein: CASSLLAEAYEQYF

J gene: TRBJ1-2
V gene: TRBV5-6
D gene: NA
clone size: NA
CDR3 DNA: TGTGCCAGCAGCTTGGACACTCACTATGGCTACACCTTC
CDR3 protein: CASSLDTHYGYTF

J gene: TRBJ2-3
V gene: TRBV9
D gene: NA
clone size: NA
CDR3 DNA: TGTGCCAGCAGCGTATCCCCTACAGGAGCGACAGATACGCAGTATTTT
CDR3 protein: CASSVSPTGATDTQYF

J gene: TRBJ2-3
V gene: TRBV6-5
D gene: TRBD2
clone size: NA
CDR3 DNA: TGTGCCAGCAGTTACTCTCGCGGGAGTACAGATACGCAGTATTTT
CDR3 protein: CASSYSRGSTDTQYF

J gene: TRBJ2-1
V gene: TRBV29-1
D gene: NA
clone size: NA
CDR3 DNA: TGCAGCGTGAACCCAGGGTACTCCTACAATGAGCAGTTCTTC
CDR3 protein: CSVNPGYSYNEQFF

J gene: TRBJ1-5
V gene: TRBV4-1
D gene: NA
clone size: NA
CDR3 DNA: TGCGCCAGCAGCCAAGACCCCCCTACAGGGTGGTATCAGCCCCAGCATTTT
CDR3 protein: CASSQDPPTGWYQPQHF

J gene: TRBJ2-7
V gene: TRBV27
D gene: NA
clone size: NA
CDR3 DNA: TGTGCCAGCAGTTTTACGAGTGAGAACTACGAGCAGTACTTC
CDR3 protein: CASSFTSENYEQYF

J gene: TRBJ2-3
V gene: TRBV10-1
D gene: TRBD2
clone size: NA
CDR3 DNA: TGCGCCAGCAGTGAGATAGCGGGAGCACCAGATACGCAGTATTTT
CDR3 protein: CASSEIAGAPDTQYF

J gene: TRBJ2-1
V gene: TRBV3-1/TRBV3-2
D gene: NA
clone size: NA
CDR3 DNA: TGTGCCAGCAGCCCACGCCGACACGGTGAGCAGTTCTTC
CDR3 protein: CASSPRRHGEQFF

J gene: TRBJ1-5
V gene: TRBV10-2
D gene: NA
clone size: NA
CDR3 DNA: TGCGCCAGCAGTGATAGGTTGTGGCAGCCCCAGCATTTT
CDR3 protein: CASSDRLWQPQHF

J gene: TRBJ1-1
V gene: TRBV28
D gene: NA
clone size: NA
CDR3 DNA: TGTGCCAGCAGACCCGCACAGGGTTCAACTGAAGCTTTCTTT
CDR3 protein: CASRPAQGSTEAFF

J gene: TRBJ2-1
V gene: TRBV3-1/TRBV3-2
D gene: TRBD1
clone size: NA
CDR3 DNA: TGTGCCAGCAGCCAAGGGACAGGAACCTACAATGAGCAGTTCTTC
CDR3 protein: CASSQGTGTYNEQFF

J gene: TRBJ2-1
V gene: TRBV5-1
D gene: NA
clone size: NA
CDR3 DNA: TGCGCCAGCAGCTTTGTGGGGGGTTCCTACAATGAGCAGTTCTTC
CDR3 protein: CASSFVGGSYNEQFF

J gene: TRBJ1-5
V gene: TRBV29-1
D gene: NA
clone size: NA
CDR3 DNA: TGCAGCGTTGGGGGGGCACGCAATCAGCCCCAGCATTTT
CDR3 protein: CSVGGARNQPQHF

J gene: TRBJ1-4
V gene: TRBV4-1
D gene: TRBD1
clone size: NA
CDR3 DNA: TGCGCCAGCAGCCCTCGGACAGGAGGAAATGAAAAACTGTTTTTT
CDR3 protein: CASSPRTGGNEKLFF

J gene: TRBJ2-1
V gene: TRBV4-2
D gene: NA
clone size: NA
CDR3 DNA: TGTGCCAGCAGCCTTACGCCCTACAATGAGCAGTTCTTC
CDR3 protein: CASSLTPYNEQFF

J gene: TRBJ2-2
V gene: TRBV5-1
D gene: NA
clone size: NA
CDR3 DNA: TGCGCCAGCAGCTCGACTTGGCCAGACCCCGGGGAGCTGTTTTTT
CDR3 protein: CASSSTWPDPGELFF

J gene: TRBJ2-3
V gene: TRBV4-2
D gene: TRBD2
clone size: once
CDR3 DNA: TGTGCCAGCAGCCAAGCCGGGACTATTCAATACACAGATACGCAGTATTTT
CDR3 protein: CASSQAGTIQYTDTQYF

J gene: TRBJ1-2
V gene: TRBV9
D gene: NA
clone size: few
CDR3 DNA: TGTGCCAGCAGCGTAGGTCGATCCCTGAGAGGTGGCTACACCTTC
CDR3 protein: CASSVGRSLRGGYTF

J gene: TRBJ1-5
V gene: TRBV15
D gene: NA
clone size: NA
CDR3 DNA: TGTGCCACCAGCAGAGAGGGTGTTCAGCCCCAGCATTTT
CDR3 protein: CATSREGVQPQHF

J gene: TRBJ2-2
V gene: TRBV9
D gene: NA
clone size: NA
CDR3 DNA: TGTGCCAGCAGCGCTGCGGATGGGGGTGAGCTGTTTTTT
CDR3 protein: CASSAADGGELFF

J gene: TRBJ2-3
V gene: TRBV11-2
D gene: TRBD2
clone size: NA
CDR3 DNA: TGTGCCAGCAGCTCCCCACTCTGGACTAGCGGGAGGACAGATACGCAGTATTTT
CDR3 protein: CASSSPLWTSGRTDTQYF

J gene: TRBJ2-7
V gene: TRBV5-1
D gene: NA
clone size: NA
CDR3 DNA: TGCGCCAGCAGCTTGGCCGGCGGGACGAGCTCCTACGAGCAGTACTTC
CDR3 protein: CASSLAGGTSSYEQYF

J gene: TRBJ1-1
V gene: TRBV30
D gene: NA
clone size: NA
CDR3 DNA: TGTGCCTGGAGTGATAGAAACTCGCTTGAAGCTTTCTTT
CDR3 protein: CAWSDRNSLEAFF

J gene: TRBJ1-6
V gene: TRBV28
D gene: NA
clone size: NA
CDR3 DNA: TGTGCCAGCAGTTTTCGTTCACCCCTCCACTTT
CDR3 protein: CASSFRSPLHF

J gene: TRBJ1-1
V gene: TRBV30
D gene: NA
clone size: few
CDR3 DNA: TGTGCCTGGAGTTGGAGGGGTGGGACTGAAGCTTTCTTT
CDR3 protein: CAWSWRGGTEAFF

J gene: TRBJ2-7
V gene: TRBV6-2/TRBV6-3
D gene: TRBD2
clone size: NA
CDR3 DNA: TGTGCCAGCAGCCGTAGCGGGTCCTACGAGCAGTACTTC
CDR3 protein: CASSRSGSYEQYF

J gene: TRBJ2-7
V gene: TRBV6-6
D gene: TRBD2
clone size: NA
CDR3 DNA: TGTGCCAGCTGTCCCCGACTAGCGGGGGGACCCGGCTCCTACGAGCAGTACTTC
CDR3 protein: CASCPRLAGGPGSYEQYF

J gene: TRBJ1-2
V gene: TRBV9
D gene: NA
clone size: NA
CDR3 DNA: TGTGCCAGCAGCCCACCGGCGAGCGGCTATGGCTACACCTTC
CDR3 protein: CASSPPASGYGYTF

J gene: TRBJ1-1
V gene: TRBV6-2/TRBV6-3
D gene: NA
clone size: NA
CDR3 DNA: TGTGCCAGCAGTGTGGACGTATCTACTGAAGCTTTCTTT
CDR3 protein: CASSVDVSTEAFF

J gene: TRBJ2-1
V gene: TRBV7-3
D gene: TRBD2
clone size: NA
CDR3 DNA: TGTGCCAGCAGCGCGTCCTCCGGGACTAAAAATGAGCAGTTCTTC
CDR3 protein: CASSASSGTKNEQFF

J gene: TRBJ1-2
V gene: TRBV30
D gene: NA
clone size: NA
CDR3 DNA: TGTGCCTGGAGTGTACCTTGGCAGGGCTATGGCTACACCTTC
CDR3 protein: CAWSVPWQGYGYTF

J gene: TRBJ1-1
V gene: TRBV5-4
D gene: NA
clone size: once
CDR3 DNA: TGTGCCAGCAGCTTGGCCTGGGGGGCGGTGAACACTGAAGCTTTCTTT
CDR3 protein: CASSLAWGAVNTEAFF

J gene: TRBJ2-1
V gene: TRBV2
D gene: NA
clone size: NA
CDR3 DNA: TGTGCCAGCACGCAAACCGACCTACCCAATGAGCAGTTCTTC
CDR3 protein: CASTQTDLPNEQFF

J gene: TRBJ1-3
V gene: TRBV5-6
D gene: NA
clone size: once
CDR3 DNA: TGTGCCAGCAGCTTACGGGGGATCGGAAACACCATATATTTT
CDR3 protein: CASSLRGIGNTIYF

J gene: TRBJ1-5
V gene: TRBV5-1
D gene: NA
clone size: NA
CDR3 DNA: TGCGCCAGCAGCTTGGGTTCCGGGAGCAATCAGCCCCAGCATTTT
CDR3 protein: CASSLGSGSNQPQHF

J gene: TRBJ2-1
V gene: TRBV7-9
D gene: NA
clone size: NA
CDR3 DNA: TGTGCCAGCAGCCGTCTCCCTTCTCGGACTGACAATGAGCAGTTCTTC
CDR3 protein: CASSRLPSRTDNEQFF

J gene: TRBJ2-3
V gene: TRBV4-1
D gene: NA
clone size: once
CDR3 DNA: TGCGCCAGCAGCCAAGAAGCAATTAAACTCGGGACTGCATTT
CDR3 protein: CASSQEAIKLGTAF

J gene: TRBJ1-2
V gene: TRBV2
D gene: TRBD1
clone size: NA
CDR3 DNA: TGTGCCAGCAGTGCAACGGACAGGGGACGTGGCTACACCTTC
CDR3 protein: CASSATDRGRGYTF